Reported below is one T cell receptor (beta chain). This record belongs to a study of T cell changes during pregnancy in multiple sclerosis. The repertoire was sequenced with immunoSEQ multiplex PCR; TCRdb's copy has only in-frame clones and lacks some. The data hold tens of thousands of clones, with 85% to 95% observed a single time. The starting material was CD8+ T cells from peripheral blood mononuclear cells, obtained in the third trimester of pregnancy. The TCR comes from a female donor with multiple sclerosis, enrolled in a pregnancy study.

The CDR3 protein is CASSQLQGELGEQYF. The CDR3 DNA is TGCGCCAGCAGCCAACTACAGGGGGAGTTGGGTGAGCAGTACTTC. This chain links TRBV4-1 with TRBJ2-7; 8 bases are shared with TRBD1. Germline V gene sequence: CDR1 MGHRA, CDR2 YSYEKL. CDR3 length: 15 amino acids. The ends lost 2 bases at V and 7 bases at J; junction bases unmatched: 10.